This TCR beta chain was recovered during a study of Ad26.COV2.S vaccination and SARS-CoV-2 variants. Repertoires were generated with immunoSEQ multiplex PCR, while TCRdb's copy carries only in-frame clones and drops some. Of approximately 480,000 clones listed, roughly 89% are singletons. This sample's treatment: roughly 19 received Ad26.COV2.S at low or high dose, single or two shots; about five received placebo; per-sample allocation not given. All samples were drawn on day 63, counting from the first vaccine or placebo injection. Germline V gives CDR1 DFQATT, CDR2 SNEGSKA (reference sequence). The CDR3 extends over 10 amino acids.

The receptor was derived from a person between 18 and 65 years old who received the Ad26.COV2.S COVID-19 vaccine or a placebo. V gene TRBV20-1 combines with J gene TRBJ2-1, with D hard to call. The sample was peripheral blood, taken in a trial of Ad26.COV2.S vaccine versus placebo. The CDR3 DNA is TGCAGGCCTATCCCGGATGAGCAGTTCTTC. This sequence encodes CRPIPDEQFF.